The rows below give T cell receptor beta chains drawn from one sample of a study of T-cell reconstitution after alpha-beta-depleted transplantation in children. TCRdb reanalysed the PCR reads using MiXCR and keeps one entry per CDR3 protein. The table lists around 200,000 distinct CDR3 sequences, about 8.4% of them singletons. This material consisted of PBMCs, mostly from graft donor cells, taken 360 days after TCRalphabeta/CD19-depleted stem cell transplant. The source of these receptors is a male patient between 2 and 10 years old who had a stem cell transplant for acute myeloid leukemia, so the T cells may come from the graft donor. Both conserved end residues are part of each CDR3. The order of the fields is J gene, clone size, D gene, V gene, CDR3 length, CDR3 protein, CDR3 DNA. A D gene is named only where the DNA matches it firmly. Not every row has a clone size; where given, it reads once, few, many or a size class.

j_call: TRBJ1-3; clone_size: -; d_call: -; v_call: TRBV10-3; cdr3_length: 14; cdr3_aa: CAISGFLSGNTIYF; cdr3_nt: TGTGCCATCTCTGGTTTCCTCTCTGGAAACACCATATATTTT
j_call: TRBJ2-5; clone_size: few; d_call: -; v_call: TRBV7-2; cdr3_length: 14; cdr3_aa: CASSLEALWETQYF; cdr3_nt: TGTGCCAGCAGCTTAGAGGCTCTTTGGGAGACCCAGTACTTC
j_call: TRBJ2-1; clone_size: many; d_call: -; v_call: TRBV9; cdr3_length: 15; cdr3_aa: CASSRGPAESGEQFF; cdr3_nt: TGTGCCAGCAGCCGCGGGCCGGCCGAGAGCGGTGAGCAGTTCTTC
j_call: TRBJ2-7; clone_size: -; d_call: -; v_call: TRBV4-2; cdr3_length: 13; cdr3_aa: CASSQDWRTEQYF; cdr3_nt: TGTGCCAGCAGCCAAGACTGGAGGACCGAGCAGTACTTC
j_call: TRBJ2-3; clone_size: many; d_call: TRBD2; v_call: TRBV29-1; cdr3_length: 16; cdr3_aa: CSVGGETSVSTDTQYF; cdr3_nt: TGCAGCGTTGGTGGGGAGACTAGCGTTAGCACAGATACGCAGTATTTT
j_call: TRBJ2-2; clone_size: many; d_call: TRBD2; v_call: TRBV10-3; cdr3_length: 15; cdr3_aa: CATNGGLADTGELFF; cdr3_nt: TGTGCCACAAATGGCGGGCTAGCGGACACCGGGGAGCTGTTTTTT
j_call: TRBJ2-7; clone_size: few; d_call: TRBD1; v_call: TRBV6-5; cdr3_length: 13; cdr3_aa: CASSYSTGREQYF; cdr3_nt: TGTGCCAGCAGTTACTCGACAGGGCGGGAGCAGTACTTC
j_call: TRBJ2-5; clone_size: few; d_call: -; v_call: TRBV29-1; cdr3_length: 15; cdr3_aa: CSVGLGLRVRETQYF; cdr3_nt: TGCAGCGTTGGGTTAGGTCTGCGAGTCAGGGAGACCCAGTACTTC
j_call: TRBJ2-1; clone_size: -; d_call: TRBD1; v_call: TRBV12-3/TRBV12-4; cdr3_length: 14; cdr3_aa: CASSPRDRDGGQFF; cdr3_nt: TGTGCCAGCAGTCCTCGGGACAGGGATGGGGGACAGTTCTTC
j_call: TRBJ2-3; clone_size: many; d_call: TRBD1; v_call: TRBV29-1; cdr3_length: 16; cdr3_aa: CSVVFWMQGAADTQYF; cdr3_nt: TGCAGCGTTGTATTCTGGATGCAGGGGGCCGCAGATACGCAGTATTTT
j_call: TRBJ1-4; clone_size: -; d_call: TRBD1; v_call: TRBV5-1; cdr3_length: 18; cdr3_aa: CASSSGTGGVTTNEKLFF; cdr3_nt: TGCGCCAGCAGCTCCGGGACAGGGGGCGTTACAACTAATGAAAAACTGTTTTTT
j_call: TRBJ2-6; clone_size: -; d_call: -; v_call: TRBV27; cdr3_length: 17; cdr3_aa: CASSLSGRRAGANVLTF; cdr3_nt: TGTGCCAGCAGTTTAAGTGGGAGGAGGGCTGGGGCCAACGTCCTGACTTTC
j_call: TRBJ1-4; clone_size: many; d_call: -; v_call: TRBV12-3/TRBV12-4; cdr3_length: 13; cdr3_aa: CASTGLPGEKLFF; cdr3_nt: TGTGCCAGCACCGGGCTACCTGGGGAAAAACTGTTTTTT
j_call: TRBJ1-3; clone_size: few; d_call: -; v_call: TRBV18; cdr3_length: 15; cdr3_aa: CASSPRVYPGNTIYF; cdr3_nt: TGTGCCAGCTCACCACGGGTTTATCCTGGAAACACCATATATTTT
j_call: TRBJ2-1; clone_size: -; d_call: -; v_call: TRBV5-1; cdr3_length: 15; cdr3_aa: CASSRGTLPVHEQFF; cdr3_nt: TGCGCCAGCAGCCGGGGGACCCTACCGGTGCATGAGCAGTTCTTC
j_call: TRBJ2-3; clone_size: few; d_call: TRBD2; v_call: TRBV20-1; cdr3_length: 18; cdr3_aa: CSAPTGTSGDPSTDTQYF; cdr3_nt: TGCAGTGCCCCCACCGGGACTAGCGGGGACCCTAGCACAGATACGCAGTATTTT
j_call: TRBJ2-2; clone_size: many; d_call: -; v_call: TRBV12-3/TRBV12-4; cdr3_length: 14; cdr3_aa: CASRWVTGSGELFF; cdr3_nt: TGTGCCAGCAGATGGGTTACGGGGTCCGGGGAGCTGTTTTTT
j_call: TRBJ2-2; clone_size: many; d_call: -; v_call: TRBV28; cdr3_length: 14; cdr3_aa: CASSLWRDTGELFF; cdr3_nt: TGTGCCAGCAGTTTATGGAGGGATACCGGGGAGCTGTTTTTT
j_call: TRBJ2-3; clone_size: large; d_call: -; v_call: TRBV12-3/TRBV12-4; cdr3_length: 15; cdr3_aa: CASSLPGLYTDTQYF; cdr3_nt: TGTGCCAGCAGTTTGCCGGGGTTATACACAGATACGCAGTATTTT
j_call: TRBJ1-2; clone_size: -; d_call: -; v_call: TRBV18; cdr3_length: 13; cdr3_aa: CASSPTDNYGYTF; cdr3_nt: TGTGCCAGCTCACCGACTGATAACTATGGCTACACCTTC
j_call: TRBJ1-1; clone_size: many; d_call: -; v_call: TRBV7-8; cdr3_length: 14; cdr3_aa: CASSLLGLMVEAFF; cdr3_nt: TGTGCCAGCAGCTTGTTGGGATTGATGGTTGAAGCTTTCTTT
j_call: TRBJ2-1; clone_size: few; d_call: -; v_call: TRBV4-1; cdr3_length: 16; cdr3_aa: CASSRMPGSSYNEQFF; cdr3_nt: TGCGCCAGCAGCCGTATGCCAGGGAGTTCCTACAATGAGCAGTTCTTC
j_call: TRBJ2-1; clone_size: few; d_call: -; v_call: TRBV15; cdr3_length: 15; cdr3_aa: CATSWGGSSYNEQFF; cdr3_nt: TGTGCCACCAGCTGGGGCGGAAGCTCCTACAATGAGCAGTTCTTC
j_call: TRBJ1-1; clone_size: many; d_call: -; v_call: TRBV5-1; cdr3_length: 13; cdr3_aa: CASSSGPATEAFF; cdr3_nt: TGCGCCAGCAGCTCGGGCCCTGCCACTGAAGCTTTCTTT
j_call: TRBJ2-2; clone_size: many; d_call: -; v_call: TRBV4-3; cdr3_length: 16; cdr3_aa: CASSQGVGTNTGELFF; cdr3_nt: TGCGCCAGCAGCCAAGGTGTAGGGACGAACACCGGGGAGCTGTTTTTT
j_call: TRBJ2-2; clone_size: -; d_call: -; v_call: TRBV7-6; cdr3_length: 17; cdr3_aa: CASSLVGIRSNTGELFF; cdr3_nt: TGTGCCAGCAGCTTAGTTGGCATCCGGTCGAACACCGGGGAGCTGTTTTTT
j_call: TRBJ2-3; clone_size: few; d_call: -; v_call: TRBV12-3/TRBV12-4; cdr3_length: 15; cdr3_aa: CASSPRGGGTDTQYF; cdr3_nt: TGTGCCAGCAGCCCCAGGGGGGGCGGAACAGATACGCAGTATTTT
j_call: TRBJ1-5; clone_size: few; d_call: TRBD1; v_call: TRBV15; cdr3_length: 16; cdr3_aa: CATSSQSRGFLQPQHF; cdr3_nt: TGTGCCACCAGCAGTCAGAGCAGGGGGTTTCTTCAGCCCCAGCATTTT
j_call: TRBJ2-7; clone_size: -; d_call: -; v_call: TRBV20-1; cdr3_length: 14; cdr3_aa: CSARGRRPGDEQYF; cdr3_nt: TGCAGTGCTAGAGGGAGACGCCCGGGCGACGAGCAGTACTTC
j_call: TRBJ2-1; clone_size: -; d_call: TRBD2; v_call: TRBV12-3/TRBV12-4; cdr3_length: 16; cdr3_aa: CASSQVPGLAGHEQFF; cdr3_nt: TGTGCCAGCAGCCAGGTACCGGGACTAGCGGGTCATGAGCAGTTCTTC
j_call: TRBJ2-1; clone_size: -; d_call: TRBD1; v_call: TRBV4-2; cdr3_length: 17; cdr3_aa: CASSLEPPGQGYNEQFF; cdr3_nt: TGTGCCAGCAGCCTAGAGCCTCCGGGACAGGGCTACAATGAGCAGTTCTTC
j_call: TRBJ2-5; clone_size: many; d_call: -; v_call: TRBV5-1; cdr3_length: 16; cdr3_aa: CASSSDPGPASETQYF; cdr3_nt: TGCGCCAGCAGCTCCGACCCCGGACCGGCCTCGGAGACCCAGTACTTC
j_call: TRBJ1-1; clone_size: many; d_call: -; v_call: TRBV13; cdr3_length: 16; cdr3_aa: CASSLPVPSENTEAFF; cdr3_nt: TGTGCCAGCAGCTTACCCGTACCTAGTGAGAACACTGAAGCTTTCTTT
j_call: TRBJ2-1; clone_size: few; d_call: -; v_call: TRBV12-3/TRBV12-4; cdr3_length: 15; cdr3_aa: CASSLVGGAGGEQFF; cdr3_nt: TGTGCCAGCAGTTTAGTGGGGGGGGCTGGCGGTGAGCAGTTCTTC
j_call: TRBJ1-2; clone_size: few; d_call: -; v_call: TRBV4-2; cdr3_length: 19; cdr3_aa: CASSQDHLGLLKANYGYTF; cdr3_nt: TGTGCCAGCAGCCAAGACCATCTAGGCCTACTGAAAGCTAACTATGGCTACACCTTC
j_call: TRBJ2-2; clone_size: -; d_call: TRBD1; v_call: TRBV29-1; cdr3_length: 15; cdr3_aa: CSVGSGTGAFGELFF; cdr3_nt: TGCAGCGTTGGCTCCGGGACAGGGGCCTTCGGGGAGCTGTTTTTT
j_call: TRBJ2-7; clone_size: many; d_call: -; v_call: TRBV5-1; cdr3_length: 11; cdr3_aa: CASSSAYEQYF; cdr3_nt: TGCGCCAGCAGCTCGGCATACGAGCAGTACTTC
j_call: TRBJ2-1; clone_size: -; d_call: -; v_call: TRBV25-1; cdr3_length: 11; cdr3_aa: CASAQVNEQFF; cdr3_nt: TGTGCCAGTGCACAAGTTAATGAGCAGTTCTTC
j_call: TRBJ2-3; clone_size: -; d_call: -; v_call: TRBV4-1; cdr3_length: 13; cdr3_aa: CASSQALTDTQYF; cdr3_nt: TGCGCCAGCAGCCAAGCTTTGACAGATACGCAGTATTTT
j_call: TRBJ2-7; clone_size: -; d_call: TRBD2; v_call: TRBV12-3/TRBV12-4; cdr3_length: 16; cdr3_aa: CASRPRRTSGKYEQYF; cdr3_nt: TGTGCCAGCAGGCCCAGGAGGACTAGCGGGAAATACGAGCAGTACTTC
j_call: TRBJ2-3; clone_size: -; d_call: -; v_call: TRBV7-2; cdr3_length: 16; cdr3_aa: CASSRGALRLTDTQYF; cdr3_nt: TGTGCCAGCAGCCGTGGAGCCCTAAGGCTCACAGATACGCAGTATTTT
j_call: TRBJ1-1; clone_size: -; d_call: -; v_call: TRBV12-3/TRBV12-4; cdr3_length: 15; cdr3_aa: CASSFRDTLNTEAFF; cdr3_nt: TGTGCCAGCAGTTTTAGGGACACCTTGAACACTGAAGCTTTCTTT
j_call: TRBJ2-7; clone_size: -; d_call: TRBD1; v_call: TRBV7-9; cdr3_length: 17; cdr3_aa: CASSPLFGGQGPYEQYF; cdr3_nt: TGTGCCAGCAGCCCTCTCTTCGGAGGACAGGGACCCTACGAGCAGTACTTC
j_call: TRBJ1-5; clone_size: many; d_call: TRBD1; v_call: TRBV15; cdr3_length: 15; cdr3_aa: CATRDRGGSNQPQHF; cdr3_nt: TGTGCCACCAGAGACAGGGGAGGGAGCAATCAGCCCCAGCATTTT
j_call: TRBJ2-3; clone_size: many; d_call: -; v_call: TRBV24-1; cdr3_length: 13; cdr3_aa: CATSDSVTDTQYF; cdr3_nt: TGTGCCACCAGTGATTCGGTGACAGATACGCAGTATTTT
j_call: TRBJ1-6; clone_size: -; d_call: -; v_call: TRBV18; cdr3_length: 13; cdr3_aa: CASSPGENSPLHF; cdr3_nt: TGTGCCAGCTCACCCGGGGAAAATTCACCCCTCCACTTT
j_call: TRBJ2-7; clone_size: few; d_call: -; v_call: TRBV7-2; cdr3_length: 14; cdr3_aa: CASSLSLDSYEQYF; cdr3_nt: TGTGCCAGCAGCTTATCTCTAGATAGCTACGAGCAGTACTTC
j_call: TRBJ2-2; clone_size: many; d_call: TRBD1; v_call: TRBV20-1; cdr3_length: 17; cdr3_aa: CSARDRPGTGESGELFF; cdr3_nt: TGCAGTGCTAGAGATCGCCCTGGGACAGGGGAATCCGGGGAGCTGTTTTTT
j_call: TRBJ2-7; clone_size: -; d_call: TRBD2; v_call: TRBV10-3; cdr3_length: 16; cdr3_aa: CAISESSGTSSYEQYF; cdr3_nt: TGTGCCATCAGTGAGTCAAGCGGGACCAGCTCCTACGAGCAGTACTTC
j_call: TRBJ2-5; clone_size: many; d_call: -; v_call: TRBV20-1; cdr3_length: 12; cdr3_aa: CSASGAKETQYF; cdr3_nt: TGCAGTGCTAGCGGAGCAAAAGAGACCCAGTACTTC
j_call: TRBJ2-2; clone_size: -; d_call: TRBD1; v_call: TRBV5-1; cdr3_length: 16; cdr3_aa: CASSTGQGSGTGELFF; cdr3_nt: TGCGCCAGCAGCACTGGACAGGGTTCGGGCACCGGGGAGCTGTTTTTT
j_call: TRBJ1-1; clone_size: few; d_call: -; v_call: TRBV11-3; cdr3_length: 15; cdr3_aa: CASSPGGARNTEAFF; cdr3_nt: TGTGCCAGCAGCCCCGGGGGCGCCCGGAACACTGAAGCTTTCTTT
j_call: TRBJ2-1; clone_size: few; d_call: TRBD2; v_call: TRBV12-3/TRBV12-4; cdr3_length: 17; cdr3_aa: CASSRKLAGGPWNEQFF; cdr3_nt: TGTGCCAGCAGCCGCAAACTAGCGGGAGGGCCTTGGAATGAGCAGTTCTTC
j_call: TRBJ1-4; clone_size: -; d_call: TRBD1; v_call: TRBV5-6; cdr3_length: 15; cdr3_aa: CASSRRDRGNEKLFF; cdr3_nt: TGTGCCAGCAGCCGTAGGGACAGGGGTAATGAAAAACTGTTTTTT
j_call: TRBJ1-2; clone_size: once; d_call: TRBD1; v_call: TRBV5-1; cdr3_length: 15; cdr3_aa: CASSPVTQGSEGYTF; cdr3_nt: TGCGCCAGCAGCCCAGTAACACAGGGGAGTGAGGGCTACACCTTC